The clone carrying this T cell receptor beta chain was observed once. Its antigen is not known. CD8 cells classed as naive were CD45RO-negative and positively selected for CCR7, excluding terminally differentiated effector memory CD45RA+ cells. Donors, without exception, were Caucasian adults residing in Nashville, Tennessee. Authors' processing steps: ImmunoSEQ sequences covered only the junction and lacked quality scores; filtering therefore differed. The assay was immunoSEQ multiplex PCR, and TCRdb's table has in-frame clones only and misses some. V and J calls and clone size are given by that table; D and trimming were obtained from the DNA. The sample includes about 800,000 clones, about 96% of them seen just once. In germline, CDR1 is LGHNT, CDR2 FRNRAP. This CDR3 comprises 15 residues. V trimming: 7 bases; J trimming: 6 bases; junction bases outside the gene matches: 6. These data originate in a study of shared clonotypes between healthy human individuals. General study results and limits: The generation probabilities recorded for non-shared clonotypes fell below those of clonotypes shared by all four donors. The study's rarefaction showed incomplete sorted-subset sequencing despite large depth.

This clonotype was sampled from a man aged 25-40 years in good health. The genes are TRBV12-5 and TRBJ2-1; 13 nucleotides match TRBD2. The material sequenced was naive CD8+ T cells sorted from blood. This CDR3 reads CASAVGLAGANEQFF. As DNA, the CDR3 is TGTGCTAGTGCAGTCGGACTAGCGGGAGCCAATGAGCAGTTCTTC.